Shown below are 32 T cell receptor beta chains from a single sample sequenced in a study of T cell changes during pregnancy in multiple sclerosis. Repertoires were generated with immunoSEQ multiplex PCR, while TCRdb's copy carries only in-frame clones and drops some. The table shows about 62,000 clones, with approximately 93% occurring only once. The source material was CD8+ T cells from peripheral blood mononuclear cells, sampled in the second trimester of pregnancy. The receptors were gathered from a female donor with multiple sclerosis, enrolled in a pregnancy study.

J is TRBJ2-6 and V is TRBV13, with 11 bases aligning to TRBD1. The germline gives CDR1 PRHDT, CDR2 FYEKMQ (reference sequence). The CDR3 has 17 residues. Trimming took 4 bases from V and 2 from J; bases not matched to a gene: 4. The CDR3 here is CASSSGTGGTGANVLTF. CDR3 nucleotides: TGTGCCAGCAGCTCCGGGACAGGGGGGACTGGGGCCAACGTCCTGACTTTC. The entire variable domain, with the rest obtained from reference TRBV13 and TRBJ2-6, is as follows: AAGVIQSPRHLIKEKRETATLKCYPIPRHDTVYWYQQGPGQDPQFLISFYEKMQSDKGSIPDRFSAQQFSDYHSELNMSSLELGDSALYFCASSSGTGGTGANVLTFGAGSRLTVL.

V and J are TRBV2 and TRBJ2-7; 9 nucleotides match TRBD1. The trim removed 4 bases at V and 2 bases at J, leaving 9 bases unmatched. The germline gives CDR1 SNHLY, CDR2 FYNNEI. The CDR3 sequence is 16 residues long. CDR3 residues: CASSGIRRDRAYEQYF. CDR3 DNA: TGTGCCAGCAGTGGCATTCGCCGGGACAGGGCCTACGAGCAGTACTTC.

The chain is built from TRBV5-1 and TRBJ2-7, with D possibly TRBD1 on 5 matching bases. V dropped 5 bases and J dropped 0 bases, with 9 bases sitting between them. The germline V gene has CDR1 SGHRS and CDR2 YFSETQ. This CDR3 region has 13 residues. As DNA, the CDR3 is TGCGCCAGCAGATCACAGGACTCCTACGAGCAGTACTTC. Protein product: CASRSQDSYEQYF.

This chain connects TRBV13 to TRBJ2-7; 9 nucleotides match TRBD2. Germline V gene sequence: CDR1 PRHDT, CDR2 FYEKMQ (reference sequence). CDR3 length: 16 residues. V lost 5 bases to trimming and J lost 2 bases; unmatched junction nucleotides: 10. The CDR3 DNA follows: TGTGCCAGCAGCCCCAGGGGGAGCGGGAGGCCCTACGAGCAGTACTTC. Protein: CASSPRGSGRPYEQYF.

The DNA of the CDR3 is TGTGCCAGCAGGATGATAGCGGGAACCTACAATGAGCAGTTCTTC. It is translated as CASRMIAGTYNEQFF. J is TRBJ2-1 and V is TRBV27; TRBD2 agrees at 8 bases. Germline V lookup: CDR1 MNHEY, CDR2 SMNVEV (reference sequence). The length of the CDR3 is 15 residues. V shed 6 bases, J shed 2 bases, and the junction held 6 bases outside the gene matches.

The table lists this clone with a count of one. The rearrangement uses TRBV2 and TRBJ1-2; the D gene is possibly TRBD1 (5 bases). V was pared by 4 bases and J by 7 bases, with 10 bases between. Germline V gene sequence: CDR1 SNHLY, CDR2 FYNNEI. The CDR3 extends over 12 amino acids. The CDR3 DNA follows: TGTGCCAGCAGTGGGGGGGTCGGTGGCTACACCTTC. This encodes CASSGGVGGYTF.

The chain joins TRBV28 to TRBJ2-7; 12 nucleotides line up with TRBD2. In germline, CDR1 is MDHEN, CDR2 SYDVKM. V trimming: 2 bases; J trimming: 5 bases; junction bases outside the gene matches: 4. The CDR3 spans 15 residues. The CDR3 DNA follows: TGTGCCAGCAGTTTACAGACTAGCGGGAGTGACGAGCAGTACTTC. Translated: CASSLQTSGSDEQYF.

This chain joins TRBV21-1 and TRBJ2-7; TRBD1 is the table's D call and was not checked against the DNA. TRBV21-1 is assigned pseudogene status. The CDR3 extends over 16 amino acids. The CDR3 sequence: CASSKGNSLTSYEQYF. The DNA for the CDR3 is TGTGCCAGCAGCAAAGGAAACAGCCTTACCTCCTACGAGCAGTACTTC.

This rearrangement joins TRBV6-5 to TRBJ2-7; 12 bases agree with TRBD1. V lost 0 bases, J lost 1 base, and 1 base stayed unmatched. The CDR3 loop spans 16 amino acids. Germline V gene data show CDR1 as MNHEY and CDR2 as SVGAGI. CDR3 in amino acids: CASSYSGQGASYEQYF. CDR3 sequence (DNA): TGTGCCAGCAGTTACTCGGGACAGGGGGCTTCCTACGAGCAGTACTTC.

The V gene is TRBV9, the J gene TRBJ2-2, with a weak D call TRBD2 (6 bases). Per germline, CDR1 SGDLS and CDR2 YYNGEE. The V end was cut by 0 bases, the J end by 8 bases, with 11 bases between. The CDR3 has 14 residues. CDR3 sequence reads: CASSVGSGGGELFF. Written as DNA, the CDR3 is TGTGCCAGCAGCGTAGGTAGCGGAGGGGGGGAGCTGTTTTTT.

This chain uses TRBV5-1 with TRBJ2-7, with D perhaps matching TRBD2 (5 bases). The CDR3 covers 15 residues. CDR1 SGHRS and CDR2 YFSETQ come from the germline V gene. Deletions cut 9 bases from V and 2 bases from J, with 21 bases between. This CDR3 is CATQTAPSGAYEQYF. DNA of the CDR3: TGCGCCACCCAAACCGCCCCGAGCGGAGCCTACGAGCAGTACTTC.

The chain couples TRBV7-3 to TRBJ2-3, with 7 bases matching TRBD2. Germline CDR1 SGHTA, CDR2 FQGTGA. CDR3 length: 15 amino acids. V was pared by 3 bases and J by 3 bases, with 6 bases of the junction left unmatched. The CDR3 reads CASSFQAGATDTQYF. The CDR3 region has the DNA TGTGCCAGCAGCTTTCAGGCGGGAGCGACAGATACGCAGTATTTT.

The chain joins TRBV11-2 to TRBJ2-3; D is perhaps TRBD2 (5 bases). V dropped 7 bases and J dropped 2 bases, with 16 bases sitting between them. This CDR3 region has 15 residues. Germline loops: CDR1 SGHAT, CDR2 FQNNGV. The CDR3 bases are TGTGCCAGCACGGGGTCGGAGATCTTCACAGATACGCAGTATTTT. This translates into CASTGSEIFTDTQYF.

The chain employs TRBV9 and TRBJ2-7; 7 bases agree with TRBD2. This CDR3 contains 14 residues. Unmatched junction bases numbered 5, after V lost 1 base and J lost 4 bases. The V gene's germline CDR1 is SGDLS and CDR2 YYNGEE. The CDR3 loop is CASSVLAGDYEQYF. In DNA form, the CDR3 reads TGTGCCAGCAGCGTATTGGCGGGAGATTACGAGCAGTACTTC.

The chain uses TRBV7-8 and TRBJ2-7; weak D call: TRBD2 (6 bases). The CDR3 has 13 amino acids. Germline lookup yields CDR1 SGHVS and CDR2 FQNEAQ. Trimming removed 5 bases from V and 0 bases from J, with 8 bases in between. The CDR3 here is CASSETSSYEQYF. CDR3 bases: TGTGCCAGCAGCGAGACTAGCTCCTACGAGCAGTACTTC.

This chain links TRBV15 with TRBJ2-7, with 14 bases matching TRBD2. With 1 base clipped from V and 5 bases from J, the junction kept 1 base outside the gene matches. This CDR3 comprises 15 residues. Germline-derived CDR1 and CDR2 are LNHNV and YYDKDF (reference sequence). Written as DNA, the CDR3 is TGTGCCACCAGCAGAGGGGGACTAGCGGGAGACGAGCAGTACTTC. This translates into CATSRGGLAGDEQYF.

CDR3: CASSLRLAGAPYNEQFF. The CDR3 nucleotides read TGTGCCAGCAGCCTCAGACTAGCGGGAGCTCCCTACAATGAGCAGTTCTTC. The chain combines TRBV2 with TRBJ2-1, with TRBD2 matching over 12 bases. Trimming removed 6 bases from V and 2 bases from J; junction bases left unmatched: 8. This CDR3 spans 17 amino acids. The germline CDR1 and CDR2 sequences are SNHLY and FYNNEI. The variable domain in full, with the rest retrieved from reference TRBV2 and TRBJ2-1, is EPEVTQTPSHQVTQMGQEVILRCVPISNHLYFYWYRQILGQKVEFLVSFYNNEISEKSEIFDDQFSVERPDGSNFTLKIRSTKLEDSAMYFCASSLRLAGAPYNEQFFGPGTRLTVL.

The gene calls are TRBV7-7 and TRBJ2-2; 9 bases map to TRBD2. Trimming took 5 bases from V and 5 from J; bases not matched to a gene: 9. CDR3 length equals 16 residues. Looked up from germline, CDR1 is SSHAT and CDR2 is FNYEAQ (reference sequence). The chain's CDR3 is CASSPEGTSSTGELFF. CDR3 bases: TGTGCCAGCAGCCCAGAAGGGACTAGCTCTACCGGGGAGCTGTTTTTT.

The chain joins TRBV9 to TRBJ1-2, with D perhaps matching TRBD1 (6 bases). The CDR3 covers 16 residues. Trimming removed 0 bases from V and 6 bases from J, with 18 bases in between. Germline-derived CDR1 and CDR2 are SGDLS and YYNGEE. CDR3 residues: CASSVGERGGVHGYTF. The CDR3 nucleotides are TGTGCCAGCAGCGTAGGAGAGAGGGGGGGGGTCCATGGCTACACCTTC.

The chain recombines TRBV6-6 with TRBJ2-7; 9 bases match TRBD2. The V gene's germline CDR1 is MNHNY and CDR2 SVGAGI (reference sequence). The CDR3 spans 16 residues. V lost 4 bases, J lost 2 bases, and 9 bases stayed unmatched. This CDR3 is CASSSPAGGLTYEQYF. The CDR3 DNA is TGTGCCAGCAGTTCCCCAGCGGGAGGACTTACCTACGAGCAGTACTTC.

CDR3 sequence reads: CASSLSGGGKFF. The CDR3, as DNA: TGTGCCAGCAGTTTATCCGGCGGGGGAAAGTTCTTC. V gene TRBV27 combines with J gene TRBJ2-1; 7 bases align to TRBD2. This CDR3 spans 12 amino acids. Germline V gene data show CDR1 as MNHEY and CDR2 as SMNVEV (reference sequence). Losses at the gene ends were 0 bases for V and 14 bases for J; bases not matched to a gene: 4.

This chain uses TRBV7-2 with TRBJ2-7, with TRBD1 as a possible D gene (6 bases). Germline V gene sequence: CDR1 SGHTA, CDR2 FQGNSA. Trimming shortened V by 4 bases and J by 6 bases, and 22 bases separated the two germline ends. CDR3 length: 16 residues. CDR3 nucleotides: TGTGCCAGCAGCTCAGATAGCAGGGGCCTAGACGGCGAGCAGTACTTC. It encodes CASSSDSRGLDGEQYF. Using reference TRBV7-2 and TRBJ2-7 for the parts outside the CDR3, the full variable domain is GAGVSQSPSNKVTEKGKDVELRCDPISGHTALYWYRQSLGQGLEFLIYFQGNSAPDKSGLPSDRFSAERTGGSVSTLTIQRTQQEDSAVYLCASSSDSRGLDGEQYFGPGTRLTVT.

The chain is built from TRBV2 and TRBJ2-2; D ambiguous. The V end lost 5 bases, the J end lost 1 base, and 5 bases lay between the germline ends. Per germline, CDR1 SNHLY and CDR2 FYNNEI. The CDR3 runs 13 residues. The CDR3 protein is CASSPMNTGELFF. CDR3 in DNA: TGTGCCAGCAGTCCTATGAACACCGGGGAGCTGTTTTTT.

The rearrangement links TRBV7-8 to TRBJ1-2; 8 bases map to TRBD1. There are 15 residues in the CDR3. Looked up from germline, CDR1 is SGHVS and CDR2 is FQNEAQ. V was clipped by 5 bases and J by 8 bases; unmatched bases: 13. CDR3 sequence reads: CASSPSVGQDRGYTF. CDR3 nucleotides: TGTGCCAGCAGCCCCTCCGTGGGACAGGACCGGGGCTACACCTTC.

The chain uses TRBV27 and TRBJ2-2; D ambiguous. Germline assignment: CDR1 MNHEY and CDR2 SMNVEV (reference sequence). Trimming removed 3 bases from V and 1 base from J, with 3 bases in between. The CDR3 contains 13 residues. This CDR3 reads CASSFGNTGELFF. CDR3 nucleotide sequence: TGTGCCAGCAGTTTCGGGAACACCGGGGAGCTGTTTTTT.

The DNA for the CDR3 is TGTGCCAGCAGCTCCGGGACAGGGAACGAGCAGTACTTC. Protein product: CASSSGTGNEQYF. The J gene is TRBJ2-7, the V gene TRBV7-9; 9 bases align to TRBD1. The CDR3 loop spans 13 amino acids. V lost 4 bases and J lost 5; bases outside the gene matches: 3. Germline CDR1 and CDR2: SEHNR and FQNEAQ (reference sequence).

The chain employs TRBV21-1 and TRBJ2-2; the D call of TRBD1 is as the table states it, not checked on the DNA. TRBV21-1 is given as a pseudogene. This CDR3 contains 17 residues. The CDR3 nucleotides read TGTGCCAGCAGCAAGGACGGGGACACAGCGAACACCGGGGAGCTGTTTTTT. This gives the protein CASSKDGDTANTGELFF.

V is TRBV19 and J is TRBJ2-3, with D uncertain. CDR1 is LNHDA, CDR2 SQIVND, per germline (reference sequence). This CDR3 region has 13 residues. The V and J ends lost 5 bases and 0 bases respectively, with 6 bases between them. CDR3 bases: TGTGCCAGTAGTGAGTCGAGCACAGATACGCAGTATTTT. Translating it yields CASSESSTDTQYF.

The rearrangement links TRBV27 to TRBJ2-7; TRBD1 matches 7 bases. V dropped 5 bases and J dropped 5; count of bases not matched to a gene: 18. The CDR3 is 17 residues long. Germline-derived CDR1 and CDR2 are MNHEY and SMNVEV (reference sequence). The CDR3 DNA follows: TGTGCCAGCAGTCCCTACCCCCCGACAGGGTTCGCCCACGAGCAGTACTTC. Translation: CASSPYPPTGFAHEQYF.

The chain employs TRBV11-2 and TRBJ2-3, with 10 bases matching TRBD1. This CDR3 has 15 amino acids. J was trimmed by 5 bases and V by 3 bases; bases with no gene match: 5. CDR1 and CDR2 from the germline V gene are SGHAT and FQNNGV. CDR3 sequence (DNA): TGTGCCAGCAGCTTGGGGGACAGGGGAAGAGATACGCAGTATTTT. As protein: CASSLGDRGRDTQYF.

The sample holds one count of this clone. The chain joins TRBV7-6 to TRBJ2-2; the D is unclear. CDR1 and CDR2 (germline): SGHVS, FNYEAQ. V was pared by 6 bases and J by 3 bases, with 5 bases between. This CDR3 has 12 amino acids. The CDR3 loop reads CASSPYTGELFF. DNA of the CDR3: TGTGCCAGCAGTCCCTACACCGGGGAGCTGTTTTTT.

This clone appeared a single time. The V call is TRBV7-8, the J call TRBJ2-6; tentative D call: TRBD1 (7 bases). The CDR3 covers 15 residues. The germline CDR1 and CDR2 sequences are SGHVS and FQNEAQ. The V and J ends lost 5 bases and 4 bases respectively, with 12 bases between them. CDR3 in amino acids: CASSPGGTGANVLTF. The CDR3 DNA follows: TGTGCCAGCAGCCCAGGGGGGACCGGGGCCAACGTCCTGACTTTC.